The 8 T cell receptor beta chains below come from one sample, sequenced in a study of blood T cell repertoires in COVID-19 (dated by TCRdb to 2019 to 2021). The receptor library was made with the immunoSEQ multiplex PCR assay. The table comes from immuneACCESS by way of TCRdb, which keeps in-frame sequences with V and J called. Part of the clones is missing from these tables; in studies checked, under half for an unresolved V gene and the rest for unknown reasons. The sample table lists about 200,000 clones, roughly 83% of them with a count of one. Of the sample, 5% to 7% falls within the top ten clones. The material sequenced was PBMCs or T cells enriched from blood (not recorded which). The receptors come from a man aged 40-50 years with acute COVID-19.

The rearrangement joins TRBV5-1 to TRBJ2-1, with unresolved D. Between the trimmed V and J ends, which lost 0 bases and 0 bases, there was a span of 16 bases. This CDR3 is 18 amino acids long. CDR1 and CDR2 (germline): SGHRS, YFSETQ. CDR3 loop: CASSLAVATVSSYNEQFF. DNA of the CDR3: TGCGCCAGCAGCTTGGCGGTCGCCACTGTTAGCTCCTACAATGAGCAGTTCTTC.

The J gene is TRBJ1-1, the V gene TRBV19; D might be TRBD1 (6 bases). Germline lookup yields CDR1 LNHDA and CDR2 SQIVND (reference sequence). V lost 5 bases and J lost 7, with 14 bases in between. The CDR3 is 13 residues long. CDR3 DNA sequence: TGTGCCAGTAGTCCCGAATGGACAGTTGAAGCTTTCTTT. Its protein is CASSPEWTVEAFF.

The chain combines TRBV19 with TRBJ1-5, with TRBD1 matching over 8 bases. The trim removed 3 bases at V and 1 base at J, leaving 11 bases unmatched. Germline V gives CDR1 LNHDA, CDR2 SQIVND (reference sequence). The CDR3 contains 18 residues. CDR3 region: CASSMSGQGRGSNQPQHF. Here the CDR3 DNA reads TGTGCCAGTAGTATGTCAGGACAGGGAAGGGGAAGCAATCAGCCCCAGCATTTT.

The CDR3 region has the DNA TGTGCCAGCAGTTCCCTGACAGGGCCCTATGGCTACACCTTC. Its translation is CASSSLTGPYGYTF. This rearrangement joins TRBV27 to TRBJ1-2, with 7 bases lining up with TRBD1. Germline V CDR1 and CDR2: MNHEY, SMNVEV (reference sequence). J gave up 4 bases and V 4 bases, and 6 bases lay outside the gene matches. The CDR3 sequence is 14 residues long.

This clone occurred once. The DNA of the CDR3 is TGTGCCAGCACTGACCAGGGTAGGCCCCAGCATTTT. Residues: CASTDQGRPQHF. This chain uses TRBV28 with TRBJ1-5; weak D call: TRBD1 (5 bases). CDR1 and CDR2 (germline): MDHEN, SYDVKM. The germline V and J ends were trimmed by 7 bases and 9 bases, with 13 bases remaining between them. The CDR3 runs to 12 residues.

This rearrangement joins TRBV3-1 (or the pseudogene TRBV3-2) to TRBJ1-1; TRBD1 matches 8 bases. The CDR3 consists of 15 residues. CDR1 and CDR2 from the germline V gene are LGHDT and YNNKEL (reference sequence). V lost 4 bases to trimming and J lost 1 base; unmatched junction nucleotides: 5. CDR3 nucleotide sequence: TGTGCCAGCAGCCGATCCGGGACAGGGAACACTGAAGCTTTCTTT. This gives the protein CASSRSGTGNTEAFF.

This chain connects TRBV6-5 to TRBJ2-3; TRBD1 might be the D (5 bases). V was clipped by 10 bases and J by 5 bases, with 19 bases between them. There are 14 residues in the CDR3. Germline-derived CDR1 and CDR2 are MNHEY and SVGAGI. The CDR3 region has the DNA TGTGCCACAACAATCCAGGGCCCTTTAGATACGCAGTATTTT. Its protein product is CATTIQGPLDTQYF.

This rearrangement joins TRBV28 to TRBJ1-4, with D possibly TRBD1 on 6 matching bases. Germline assignment: CDR1 MDHEN and CDR2 SYDVKM. The V and J ends lost 3 bases and 7 bases respectively, with 18 bases between them. The CDR3 has 16 amino acids. For the CDR3, the DNA is TGTGCCAGCAGTTTTGGGCAGACAGGATCCAGTGAAAAACTGTTTTTT. This gives the protein CASSFGQTGSSEKLFF.